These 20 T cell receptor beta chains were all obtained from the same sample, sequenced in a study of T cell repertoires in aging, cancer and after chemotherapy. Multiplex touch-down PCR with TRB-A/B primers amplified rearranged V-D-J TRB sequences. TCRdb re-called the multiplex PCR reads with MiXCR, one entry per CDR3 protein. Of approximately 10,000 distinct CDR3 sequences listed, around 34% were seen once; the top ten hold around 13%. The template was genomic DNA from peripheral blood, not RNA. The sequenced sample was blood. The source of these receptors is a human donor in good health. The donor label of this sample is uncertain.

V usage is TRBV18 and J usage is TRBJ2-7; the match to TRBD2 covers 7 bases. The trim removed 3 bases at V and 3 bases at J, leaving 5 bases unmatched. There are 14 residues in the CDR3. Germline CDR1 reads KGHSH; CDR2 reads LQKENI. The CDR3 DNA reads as TGTGCCAGCTCACCGCGAGGCGGGAGCTACGAGCAGTACTTC. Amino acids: CASSPRGGSYEQYF.

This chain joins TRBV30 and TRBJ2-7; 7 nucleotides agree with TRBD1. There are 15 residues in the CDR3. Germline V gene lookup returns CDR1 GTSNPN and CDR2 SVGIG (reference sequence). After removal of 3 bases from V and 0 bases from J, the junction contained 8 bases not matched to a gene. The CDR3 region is CAWRRGRRSSYEQYF. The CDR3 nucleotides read TGTGCCTGGAGAAGGGGGCGAAGGAGCTCCTACGAGCAGTACTTC.

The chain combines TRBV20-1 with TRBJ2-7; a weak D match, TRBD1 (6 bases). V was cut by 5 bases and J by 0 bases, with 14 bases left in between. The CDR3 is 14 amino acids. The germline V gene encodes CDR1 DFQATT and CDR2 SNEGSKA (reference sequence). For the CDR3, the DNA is TGCAGTGCTGGATCACAGGGATTCTCCTACGAGCAGTACTTC. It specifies CSAGSQGFSYEQYF.

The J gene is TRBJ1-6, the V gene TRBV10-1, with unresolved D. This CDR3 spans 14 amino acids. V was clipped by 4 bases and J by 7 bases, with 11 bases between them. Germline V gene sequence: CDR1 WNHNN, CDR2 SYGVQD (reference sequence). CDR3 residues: CASSAGARNSPLHF. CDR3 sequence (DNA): TGCGCCAGCAGTGCTGGAGCACGGAATTCACCCCTCCACTTT.

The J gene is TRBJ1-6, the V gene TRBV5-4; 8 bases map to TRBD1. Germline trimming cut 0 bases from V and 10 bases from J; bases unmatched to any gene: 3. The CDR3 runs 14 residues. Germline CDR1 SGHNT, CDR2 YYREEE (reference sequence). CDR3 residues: CASSLGQGISPLHF. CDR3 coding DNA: TGTGCCAGCAGCTTGGGACAGGGGATCTCACCCCTCCACTTT.

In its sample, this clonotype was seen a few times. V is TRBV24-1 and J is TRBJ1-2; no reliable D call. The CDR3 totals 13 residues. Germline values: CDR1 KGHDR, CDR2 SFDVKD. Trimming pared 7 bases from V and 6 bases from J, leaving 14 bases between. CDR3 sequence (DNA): TGTGCCACCAGCCTGAAGAGGAATCATGGCTACACCTTC. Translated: CATSLKRNHGYTF.

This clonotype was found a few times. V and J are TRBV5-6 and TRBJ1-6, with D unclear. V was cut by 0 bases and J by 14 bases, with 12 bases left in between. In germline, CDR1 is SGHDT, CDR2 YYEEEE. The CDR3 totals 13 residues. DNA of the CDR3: TGTGCCAGCAGCTTGGTAGGGTCCTCAACCCTCCACTTT. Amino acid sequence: CASSLVGSSTLHF.

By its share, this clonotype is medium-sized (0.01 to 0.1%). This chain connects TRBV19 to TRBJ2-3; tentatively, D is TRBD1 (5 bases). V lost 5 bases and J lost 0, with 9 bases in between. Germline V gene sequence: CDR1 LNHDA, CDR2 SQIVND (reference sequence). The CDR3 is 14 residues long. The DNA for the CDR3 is TGTGCCAGTAGTGGGGCGGATAGCACAGATACGCAGTATTTT. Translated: CASSGADSTDTQYF.

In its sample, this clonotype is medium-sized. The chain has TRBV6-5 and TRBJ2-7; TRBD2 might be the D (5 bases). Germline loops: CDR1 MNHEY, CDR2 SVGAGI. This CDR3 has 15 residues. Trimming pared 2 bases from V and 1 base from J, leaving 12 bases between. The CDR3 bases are TGTGCCAGCAGTTACGCGGGTAGTTTATCCTACGAGCAGTACTTC. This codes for CASSYAGSLSYEQYF.

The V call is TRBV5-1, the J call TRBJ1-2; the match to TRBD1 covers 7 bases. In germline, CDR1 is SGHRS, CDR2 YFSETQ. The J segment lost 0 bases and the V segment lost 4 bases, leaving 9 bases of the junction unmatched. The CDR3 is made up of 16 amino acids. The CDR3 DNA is TGCGCCAGCAGCCCAGGGAGGGGGCAAACTAACTATGGCTACACCTTC. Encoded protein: CASSPGRGQTNYGYTF.

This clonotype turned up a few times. The CDR3 DNA reads TGTGCCAGTAGTGTTGGAACAGGGGATTTCACAGATACGCAGTATTTT. The encoded protein is CASSVGTGDFTDTQYF. The chain couples TRBV19 to TRBJ2-3; 7 bases line up with TRBD1. Per germline, CDR1 LNHDA and CDR2 SQIVND (reference sequence). The CDR3 covers 16 residues. The V and J ends lost 5 bases and 2 bases, in that order; junction bases with no gene match: 10. Full variable domain (remainder filled in from reference TRBV19 and TRBJ2-3): DGGITQSPKYLFRKEGQNVTLSCEQNLNHDAMYWYRQDPGQGLRLIYYSQIVNDFQKGDIAEGYSVSREKKESFPLTVTSAQKNPTAFYLCASSVGTGDFTDTQYFGPGTRLTVL.

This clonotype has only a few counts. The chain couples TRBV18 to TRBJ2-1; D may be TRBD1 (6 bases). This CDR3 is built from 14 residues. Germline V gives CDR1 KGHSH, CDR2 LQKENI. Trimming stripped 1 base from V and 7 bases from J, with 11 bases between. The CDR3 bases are TGTGCCAGCTCACCACGGGACACCAAAAATGAGCAGTTCTTC. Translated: CASSPRDTKNEQFF.

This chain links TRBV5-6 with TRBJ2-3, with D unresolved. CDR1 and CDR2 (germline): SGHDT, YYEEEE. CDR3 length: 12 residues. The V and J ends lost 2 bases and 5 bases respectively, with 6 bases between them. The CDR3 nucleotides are TGTGCCAGCAGCTTCTCAGGAGATACGCAGTATTTT. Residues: CASSFSGDTQYF.

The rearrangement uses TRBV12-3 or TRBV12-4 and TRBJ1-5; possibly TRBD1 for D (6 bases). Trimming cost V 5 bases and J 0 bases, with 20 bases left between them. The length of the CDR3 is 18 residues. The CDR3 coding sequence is TGTGCCAGCAGTGAACTGGCGGGGGGCCCGACTAGCAATCAGCCCCAGCATTTT. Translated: CASSELAGGPTSNQPQHF.

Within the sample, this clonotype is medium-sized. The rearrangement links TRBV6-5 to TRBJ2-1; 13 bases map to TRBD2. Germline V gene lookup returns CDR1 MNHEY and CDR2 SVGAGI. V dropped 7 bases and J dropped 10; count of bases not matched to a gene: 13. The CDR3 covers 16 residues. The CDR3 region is CASTRPGLAGNIEQFF. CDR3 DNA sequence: TGTGCCAGCACCCGCCCGGGACTAGCGGGGAACATAGAGCAGTTCTTC.

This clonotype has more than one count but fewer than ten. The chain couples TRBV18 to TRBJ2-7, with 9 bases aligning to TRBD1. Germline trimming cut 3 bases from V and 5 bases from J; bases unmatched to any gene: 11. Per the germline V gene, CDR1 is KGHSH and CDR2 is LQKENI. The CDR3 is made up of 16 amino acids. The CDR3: CASSPRGQGKVHEQYF. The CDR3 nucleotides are TGTGCCAGCTCACCTCGTGGACAGGGGAAGGTCCACGAGCAGTACTTC.

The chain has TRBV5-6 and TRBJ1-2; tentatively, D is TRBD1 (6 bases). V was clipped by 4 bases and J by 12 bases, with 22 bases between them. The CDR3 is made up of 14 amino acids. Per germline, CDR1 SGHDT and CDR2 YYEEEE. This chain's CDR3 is CASSPRLWTDKDTF. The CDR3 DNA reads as TGTGCCAGCAGCCCTCGCCTCTGGACAGACAAGGACACCTTC.

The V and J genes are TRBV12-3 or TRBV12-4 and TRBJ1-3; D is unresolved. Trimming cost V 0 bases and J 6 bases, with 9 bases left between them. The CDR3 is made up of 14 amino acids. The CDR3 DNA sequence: TGTGCCAGCAGTTTAGCAGGGTCGACAAACACCATATATTTT. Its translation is CASSLAGSTNTIYF.

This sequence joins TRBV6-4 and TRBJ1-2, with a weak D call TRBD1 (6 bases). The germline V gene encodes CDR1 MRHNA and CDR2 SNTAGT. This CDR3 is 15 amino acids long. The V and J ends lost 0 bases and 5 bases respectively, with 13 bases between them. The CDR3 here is CASSDSAGGAYGYTF. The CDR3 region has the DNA TGTGCCAGCAGTGACTCGGCGGGGGGCGCGTATGGCTACACCTTC.

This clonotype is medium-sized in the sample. The CDR3 is CASRSGDSNQPQHF. Written as DNA, the CDR3 is TGTGCCAGTCGTTCAGGGGACAGCAATCAGCCCCAGCATTTT. The chain recombines TRBV19 with TRBJ1-5; perhaps TRBD1 as D (6 bases). Germline-derived CDR1 and CDR2 are LNHDA and SQIVND (reference sequence). This CDR3 region has 14 residues. V shed 8 bases and J shed 1 base, with 12 bases lying between them.